These 4 T cell receptor beta chains were all obtained from the same sample, sequenced in a study of T cell responses to AZD1222 COVID-19 vaccine. Measured with immunoSEQ multiplex PCR; TCRdb has only the in-frame clones, and not every one. Counted here are fewer than 120,000 clones, 81% occurring once; the ten biggest clones make up about 4.6%. This sample comprised peripheral blood, obtained on day 0 of AZD1222 vaccination. These receptors all come from an adult in good health.

V usage is TRBV7-2 and J usage is TRBJ2-1; no definite D call. V lost 5 bases to trimming and J lost 0 bases, with 11 bases between them. Germline CDR1 and CDR2: SGHTA and FQGNSA. The CDR3 covers 15 residues. The CDR3 spells CASSRDKSSYNEQFF. CDR3 nucleotides: TGTGCCAGCAGCAGAGATAAGAGCTCCTACAATGAGCAGTTCTTC.

This rearrangement joins TRBV5-1 to TRBJ2-7, with TRBD2 identical over 8 bases. With 3 bases clipped from V and 1 base from J, the junction kept 15 bases outside the gene matches. CDR1 is SGHRS, CDR2 YFSETQ, per germline. The CDR3 spans 18 residues. CDR3 in DNA: TGCGCCAGCAGCTGGGGCCCTGGACTAGCCTTAAGATCCTACGAGCAGTACTTC. This translates into CASSWGPGLALRSYEQYF.

This clone was detected ten times or more. The J gene is TRBJ1-1, the V gene TRBV10-1; 7 bases map to TRBD1. V was clipped by 4 bases and J by 0 bases; unmatched bases: 23. This CDR3 contains 21 residues. Germline V gene sequence: CDR1 WNHNN, CDR2 SYGVQD (reference sequence). The CDR3 region is CASSGKQGRELQSRVNTEAFF. Written as DNA, the CDR3 is TGCGCCAGCAGTGGAAAACAGGGGCGCGAACTCCAAAGTAGGGTGAACACTGAAGCTTTCTTT.

V and J are TRBV28 and TRBJ2-1; 15 bases line up with TRBD2. There are 17 residues in the CDR3. V dropped 5 bases and J dropped 7; count of bases not matched to a gene: 9. The germline V gene encodes CDR1 MDHEN and CDR2 SYDVKM. The CDR3 reads CASSPKRTSGRGNEQFF. The DNA for the CDR3 is TGTGCCAGCAGTCCCAAAAGGACTAGCGGGAGGGGTAATGAGCAGTTCTTC.